The entry below gives a single T cell receptor beta chain sequence along with its context. This sample is part of a study of cytomegalovirus exposure and HLA in healthy donors. In the PCR, 60 Vbeta and 13 Jbeta primers were used. The data were produced by immunoSEQ multiplex PCR, yet TCRdb's version contains in-frame clones alone and is incomplete. Here the sample spans 100,000 to 150,000 clones, just over 15% being singletons. The sample consisted of PBMCs. This clonotype originated in a woman between 18 and 29 years old in good health and CMV-seronegative.

In DNA form, the CDR3 reads TGTGCCAGCAGCGTCAGTGGCAGGTCCTACACCGGGGAGCTGTTTTTT. Translating gives CASSVSGRSYTGELFF. The chain links TRBV9 to TRBJ2-2, with D unclear. Between the trimmed V and J ends, which lost 2 bases and 3 bases, there was a span of 14 bases. Germline CDR1 reads SGDLS; CDR2 reads YYNGEE. The CDR3 has 16 amino acids.